Shown below are 7 T cell receptor beta chains from a single sample sequenced in a study of cytomegalovirus exposure and HLA in healthy donors. This PCR relied on a set of 60 Vbeta primers and 13 Jbeta primers. Profiled with immunoSEQ multiplex PCR; TCRdb holds only in-frame clones, not every one. The data contain around 170,000 clones, around 76% of them singletons. Material for sequencing was PBMCs. Receptors were obtained from a man between 40 and 49 years old in good health and CMV-seronegative.

This chain connects TRBV7-3 to TRBJ2-7; TRBD2 is a possible D gene (5 bases). From germline, CDR1 is SGHTA and CDR2 FQGTGA. The CDR3 contains 13 residues. Between the trimmed V and J ends, which lost 2 bases and 6 bases, there was a span of 11 bases. CDR3 amino acids: CASSLEGIGEQYF. Written as DNA, the CDR3 is TGTGCCAGCAGCTTAGAGGGTATTGGCGAGCAGTACTTC.

This chain uses TRBV6-5 with TRBJ1-2; possible D gene TRBD1, 6 bases. The CDR3 has 12 amino acids. V gave up 5 bases and J gave up 8 bases, with 12 bases separating them. The germline V gene has CDR1 MNHEY and CDR2 SVGAGI. This CDR3 reads CASSTGSGGYTF. The CDR3 nucleotides are TGTGCCAGCAGTACAGGGAGTGGAGGCTACACCTTC.

The chain recombines TRBV18 with TRBJ1-1; the D gene is possibly TRBD1 (5 bases). CDR3 length: 13 residues. V dropped 6 bases and J dropped 0 bases, with 8 bases sitting between them. Germline assignment: CDR1 KGHSH and CDR2 LQKENI. CDR3: CASSVTVNTEAFF. CDR3 in DNA: TGTGCCAGCTCCGTGACAGTGAACACTGAAGCTTTCTTT.

This chain joins TRBV27 and TRBJ1-1; possibly TRBD1 for D (6 bases). V was trimmed by 4 bases and J by 0 bases, leaving 12 bases between them. Germline assignment: CDR1 MNHEY and CDR2 SMNVEV (reference sequence). The CDR3 extends over 15 amino acids. The CDR3 reads CASSSPTGLNTEAFF. For the CDR3, the DNA is TGTGCCAGCAGTTCTCCGACAGGCTTGAACACTGAAGCTTTCTTT.

The chain links TRBV18 to TRBJ2-1, with 11 bases identical to TRBD1. With V trimmed by 3 bases and J by 0 bases, 7 bases remained unmatched. This CDR3 spans 18 amino acids. Germline V lookup: CDR1 KGHSH, CDR2 LQKENI. DNA of the CDR3: TGTGCCAGCTCACCGGGACAGGGGGACGCCAGCTCCTACAATGAGCAGTTCTTC. Translated, it gives CASSPGQGDASSYNEQFF.

This chain links TRBV11-2 with TRBJ2-2, with a weak D call TRBD2 (5 bases). The germline V gene encodes CDR1 SGHAT and CDR2 FQNNGV. The germline V and J ends were trimmed by 2 bases and 6 bases, with 10 bases remaining between them. CDR3 size: 14 residues. The CDR3 here is CASSLRTPAGELFF. CDR3 in DNA: TGTGCCAGCAGCTTACGGACTCCCGCCGGGGAGCTGTTTTTT.

V usage is TRBV5-1 and J usage is TRBJ1-1; D is unclear. Germline V lookup: CDR1 SGHRS, CDR2 YFSETQ. The CDR3 sequence is 13 residues long. V was shortened by 0 bases and J by 5 bases, with 8 bases between the two germline ends. The CDR3 nucleotides are TGCGCCAGCAGCTTGGATGGCAGGACTGAAGCTTTCTTT. Translated: CASSLDGRTEAFF.